This TCR beta chain was obtained from a study of T cells expressing NK-cell markers. Study-level information: One of the eight sequenced donors was seronegative, whereas the other seven were HCMV-seropositive.

Concerning this clonotype itself: Its cognate antigen is unknown.

Regarding the study as a whole: Roughly six donors had dominant NKG2C+ clonotypes that comprised about 1.0-7.5% of their CD8+ T cells.

Reprocessing the 5' RACE reads, TCRdb reports a single entry for every CDR3 protein and omits DNA. The listing contains hundreds of thousands of distinct CDR3 sequences. This CDR3 comprises 15 residues. Germline assignment: CDR1 MGHRA and CDR2 YSYEKL. Sequenced input: blood T cells: a sorted CD56 or NKG2C T cell subset, CD4+ or CD8+ T cells, or bulk PBMC T cells (not recorded which). The rearrangement uses TRBV4-1 and TRBJ2-1. The TCR sequence derives from a man between 18 and 35 years old in good health. CDR3 in amino acids: CASSQDLGGFNEQFF.